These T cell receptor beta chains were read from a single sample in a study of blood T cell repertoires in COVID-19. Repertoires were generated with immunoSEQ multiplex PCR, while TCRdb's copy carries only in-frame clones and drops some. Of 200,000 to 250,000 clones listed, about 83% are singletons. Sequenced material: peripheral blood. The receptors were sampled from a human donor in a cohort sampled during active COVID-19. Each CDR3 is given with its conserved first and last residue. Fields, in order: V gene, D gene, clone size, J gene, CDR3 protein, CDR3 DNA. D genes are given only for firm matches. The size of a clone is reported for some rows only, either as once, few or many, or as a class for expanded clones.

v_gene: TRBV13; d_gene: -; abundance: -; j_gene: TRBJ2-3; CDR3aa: CASSLAGSDTQYF; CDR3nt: TGTGCCAGCAGCTTAGCCGGGTCGGATACGCAGTATTTT
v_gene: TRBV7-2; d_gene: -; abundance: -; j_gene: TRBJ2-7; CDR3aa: CASRPTFDRFPYEQYF; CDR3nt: TGTGCCAGCAGACCTACTTTCGACAGGTTCCCCTACGAGCAGTACTTC
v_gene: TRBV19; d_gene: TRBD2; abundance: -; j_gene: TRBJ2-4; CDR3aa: CASSMDHRGGGKNIQYF; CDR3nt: TGTGCCAGTAGTATGGATCATCGGGGGGGCGGCAAAAACATTCAGTACTTC
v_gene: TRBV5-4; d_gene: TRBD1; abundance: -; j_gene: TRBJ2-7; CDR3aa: CASSGGQVLYEQYF; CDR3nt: TGTGCCAGCAGCGGGGGACAGGTTTTGTACGAGCAGTACTTC
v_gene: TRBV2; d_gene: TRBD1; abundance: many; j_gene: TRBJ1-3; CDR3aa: CASSEAGQGGHTIYF; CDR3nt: TGTGCCAGCAGTGAAGCCGGACAGGGGGGCCACACCATATATTTT
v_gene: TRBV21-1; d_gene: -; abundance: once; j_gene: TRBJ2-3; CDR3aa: CASSNRDRVVDTQYF; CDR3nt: TGTGCCAGCAGCAACCGGGACAGGGTGGTAGATACGCAGTATTTT
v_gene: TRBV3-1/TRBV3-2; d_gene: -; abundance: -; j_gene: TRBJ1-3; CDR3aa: CASRSGNTIYF; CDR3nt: TGTGCCAGCCGGTCTGGAAACACCATATATTTT
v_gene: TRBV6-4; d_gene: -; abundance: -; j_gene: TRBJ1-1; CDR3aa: CASSPEGHDTEAFF; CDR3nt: TGTGCCAGCAGCCCAGAGGGACACGACACTGAAGCTTTCTTT
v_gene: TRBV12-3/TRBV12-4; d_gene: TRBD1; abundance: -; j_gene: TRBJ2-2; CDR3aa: CASTGGTGELFF; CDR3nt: TGTGCCAGCACAGGGGGTACCGGGGAGCTGTTTTTT
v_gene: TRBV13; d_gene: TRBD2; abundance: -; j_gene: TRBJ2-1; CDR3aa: CASSSRLAGGNEQFF; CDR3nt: TGTGCCAGCAGCTCCCGACTAGCGGGGGGTAATGAGCAGTTCTTC
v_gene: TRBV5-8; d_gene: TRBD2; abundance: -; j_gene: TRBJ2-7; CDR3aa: CASSFGQGREGPMSEQYF; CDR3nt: TGTGCCAGCAGCTTCGGCCAGGGGCGGGAGGGCCCCATGAGCGAGCAGTACTTC
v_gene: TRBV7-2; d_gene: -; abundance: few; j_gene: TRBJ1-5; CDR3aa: CASSPIGGGNQPQHF; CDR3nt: TGTGCCAGCAGCCCCATAGGAGGGGGCAATCAGCCCCAGCATTTT
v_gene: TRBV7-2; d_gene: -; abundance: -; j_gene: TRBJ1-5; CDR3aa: CASSSLSTGQPQHF; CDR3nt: TGTGCCAGCAGCTCCTTGTCGACGGGGCAGCCCCAGCATTTT
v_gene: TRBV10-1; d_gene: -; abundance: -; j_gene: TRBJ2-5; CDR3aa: CASSELRLQETQYF; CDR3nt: TGCGCCAGCAGTGAGTTGCGGCTCCAAGAGACCCAGTACTTC
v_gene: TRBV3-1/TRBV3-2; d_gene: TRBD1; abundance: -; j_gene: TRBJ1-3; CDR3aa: CASSLHRGSGNTIYF; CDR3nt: TGTGCCAGCAGCCTTCACAGGGGATCTGGAAACACCATATATTTT
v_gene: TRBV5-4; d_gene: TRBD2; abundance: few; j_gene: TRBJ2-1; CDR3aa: CASSASSGSYNEQFF; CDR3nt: TGTGCCAGCAGCGCATCTAGCGGGAGTTACAATGAGCAGTTCTTC
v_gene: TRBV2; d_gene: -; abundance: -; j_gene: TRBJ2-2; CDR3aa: CASHLRIRGGELFF; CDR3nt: TGTGCCAGCCACTTGCGGATTCGGGGCGGGGAGCTGTTTTTT
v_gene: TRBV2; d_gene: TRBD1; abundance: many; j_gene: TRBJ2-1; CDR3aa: CASSEPGQGENEQFF; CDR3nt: TGTGCCAGCAGTGAACCGGGACAGGGTGAAAATGAGCAGTTCTTC
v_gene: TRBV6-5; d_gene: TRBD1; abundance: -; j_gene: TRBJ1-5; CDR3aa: CASSLTGQGQPQHF; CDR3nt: TGTGCCAGCAGCCTCACAGGACAGGGACAGCCCCAGCATTTT
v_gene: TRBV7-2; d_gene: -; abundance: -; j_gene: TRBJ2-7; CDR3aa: CASSPRLRGASYEQYF; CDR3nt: TGTGCCAGCAGCCCTAGGCTTCGGGGGGCCTCCTACGAGCAGTACTTC
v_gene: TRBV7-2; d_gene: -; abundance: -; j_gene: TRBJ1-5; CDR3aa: CASSLVAGDNQPQHF; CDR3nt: TGTGCCAGCAGCTTAGTTGCAGGGGATAATCAGCCCCAGCATTTT
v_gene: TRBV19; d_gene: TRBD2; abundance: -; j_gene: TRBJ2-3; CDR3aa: CASKTSGPTDTQYF; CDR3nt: TGTGCCAGTAAGACTAGCGGGCCCACAGATACGCAGTATTTT
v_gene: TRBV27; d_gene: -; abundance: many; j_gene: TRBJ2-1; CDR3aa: CASSQPRGVFGEQFF; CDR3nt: TGTGCCAGCAGCCAGCCCAGGGGGGTTTTCGGTGAGCAGTTCTTC